The 10 T cell receptor beta chains below were found in one sample sequenced in a study of tumor-infiltrating lymphocytes in primary liver carcinoma. With a constant-region primer, TCR beta cDNA was made from approximately 450 ng of total RNA. ARM-PCR was slightly modified, and three nested multiplex PCR rounds with it gave rise to the TCR beta libraries. TRBV1-TRBV30 forward primers paired with a C-beta reverse primer drove the first two PCR rounds, approximately 11 cycles each. TCRdb called the multiplex PCR reads again in MiXCR, with one record for every CDR3 protein. This table has 50,000 to 70,000 distinct CDR3 sequences, about two thirds appearing once. Taking 20-30 mg of unsorted bulk tissue, the authors co-extracted RNA and DNA. The source material was liver tumor tissue from sampling region 2. Described subset: tumor region T2, inferior pole. The receptors stem from a man aged 40-49 years with primary liver carcinoma and hepatitis B virus infection.

Points on this clonotype: The junction departs from the called germline gene at one end, perhaps through a read error. This rearrangement joins TRBV11-2 to TRBJ2-3; 9 nucleotides match TRBD2. The CDR3 is 15 amino acids. Germline V gene sequence: CDR1 SGHAT, CDR2 FQNNGV. The CDR3: CVSGDSGRFPDTQYF. DNA of the CDR3: TGTGTCAGCGGCGATAGCGGGAGATTTCCAGATACGCAGTATTTT.

The table lists this clonotype with many counts. V usage is TRBV30 and J usage is TRBJ2-7; 7 nucleotides line up with TRBD1. The CDR3 sequence is 12 residues long. V shed 4 bases, J shed 3 bases, and the junction held 3 bases outside the gene matches. Germline V gene sequence: CDR1 GTSNPN, CDR2 SVGIG (reference sequence). In DNA, the CDR3 is TGTGCCTGGATGAGACAGGGCTACGAGCAGTACTTC. Translating it yields CAWMRQGYEQYF.

On this clonotype itself: Mismatch with germline at one junction end may stem from a read error. The chain joins TRBV6-1 to TRBJ2-7; 10 bases agree with TRBD2. The CDR3 is made up of 16 amino acids. The germline CDR1 and CDR2 sequences are MNHNS and SASEGT. CDR3 protein: CANSRTSGVFTCEQYF. The CDR3 bases are TGTGCCAACAGTCGGACTAGCGGCGTCTTTACCTGCGAGCAGTACTTC.

About this clonotype itself: One end of the junction does not line up with germline, which may come from a read error. The chain carries TRBV15 and TRBJ2-5; 10 bases line up with TRBD1. The CDR3 is 15 residues long. Per the germline V gene, CDR1 is LNHNV and CDR2 is YYDKDF (reference sequence). The CDR3 bases are TGTGCCACCAGCAGCTGGACAGGGGGTGAAGAGATCCAGTACTTC. Translated: CATSSWTGGEEIQYF.

Concerning this clonotype: A read error may produce the germline difference seen at one junction end. This sequence joins TRBV28 and TRBJ2-6; 9 positions match TRBD1. Germline CDR1 MDHEN, CDR2 SYDVKM. CDR3 length: 17 residues. The CDR3 loop is CVSTTGTGLSGANVLTF. The DNA of the CDR3 is TGTGTCAGCACTACCGGGACAGGGCTCTCTGGGGCCAACGTCCTGACTTTC.

With regard to this clonotype: Mismatch with germline at one junction end may stem from a read error. The chain has TRBV12-3 or TRBV12-4 and TRBJ2-6, with D possibly being TRBD2 (6 bases). The CDR3 is 15 amino acids. The CDR3 sequence is CTSSPGGSGANVLTF. The CDR3 coding sequence is TGTACCAGCAGTCCCGGGGGCTCTGGGGCCAACGTCCTGACTTTC.

The count of this clonotype is one. The germline gene is not matched at one end of the junction; a read error may be the cause. J is TRBJ2-2 and V is TRBV11-2; perhaps TRBD2 as D (6 bases). Per the germline V gene, CDR1 is SGHAT and CDR2 is FQNNGV. CDR3 size: 17 residues. CDR3 coding DNA: TGTGCCAGCAACTTAGCATTAGGAGGGGCGAATATCCGGGAGCTGTTTTTT. Amino acids: CASNLALGGANIRELFF. Combining the CDR3 with reference TRBV11-2 and TRBJ2-2 gives the whole variable domain EAGVAQSPRYKIIEKRQSVAFWCNPISGHATLYWYQQILGQGPKLLIQFQNNGVVDDSQLPKDRFSAERLKGVDSTLKIQPAKLEDSAVYLCASNLALGGANIRELFFGEGSRLTVL.

This chain joins TRBV10-3 and TRBJ2-7, with 7 bases matching TRBD2. The ends lost 5 bases at V and 0 bases at J; junction bases unmatched: 7. This CDR3 contains 15 residues. Germline V CDR1 and CDR2: ENHRY, SYGVKD. This CDR3 reads CAISFHTSDSYEQYF. The CDR3, as DNA: TGTGCCATCAGTTTCCATACTAGCGACTCCTACGAGCAGTACTTC.

Note on this clonotype: At one of its ends the junction is not consistent with the germline gene, which may arise from a read error. The gene calls are TRBV24-1 and TRBJ2-5; D perhaps matches TRBD2 (6 bases). CDR3 length equals 17 residues. Germline V CDR1 and CDR2: KGHDR, SFDVKD. CDR3 sequence (DNA): TGTGCCACCTGTGATTCGGAGACTAGTGGGGCTCAAGAGACCCAGTACTTC. Translating it yields CATCDSETSGAQETQYF.

With respect to this clonotype: The conserved final phenylalanine or tryptophan is absent from the CDR3, which likely points to a read error. This chain links TRBV7-8 with TRBJ2-1; 9 bases are a match to TRBD2. This CDR3 is 17 amino acids long. V gave up 3 bases and J gave up 6 bases; unmatched junction bases: 12. Germline CDR1 SGHVS, CDR2 FQNEAQ. The DNA of the CDR3 is TGTGCCAGCAGCTTGTTTGGGGGTAGCGGGAGAACCAATGAGCAGTTCCTC. Its protein product is CASSLFGGSGRTNEQFL.